Presented here are 23 T cell receptor beta chains from one specimen sequenced in a study of early T cells in non-severe SARS-CoV-2 infection (dated by TCRdb to the early 2020s). Libraries were built with 5' RACE. The listed sequencing device is NextSeq 500. The public reads were reanalyzed by TCRdb: fastp trimming at Q25, MiXCR alignment, in-frame beta chains only. Each CDR3 protein appears once, grouped with its most common genes and DNA. The sample profile shows tens of thousands of distinct CDR3 sequences; 9% to 15% of them were found once. Roughly 3.8% of the sample goes to the ten largest clones. Sequenced material: whole blood. These receptors all come from an adult who was a healthcare worker with PCR-confirmed SARS-CoV-2 infection or an uninfected control (not recorded which).

The J gene is TRBJ1-4, the V gene TRBV4-1; D possibly corresponds to TRBD1 (6 bases). V was shortened by 1 base and J by 8 bases, with 17 bases between the two germline ends. The germline gives CDR1 MGHRA, CDR2 YSYEKL. The CDR3 consists of 16 residues. The CDR3, as DNA: TGCGCCAGCAGCCAAGGGTTTCTCGCAGGGGAAGAAAAACTGTTTTTT. Protein sequence: CASSQGFLAGEEKLFF.

This sequence joins TRBV18 and TRBJ2-1, with 7 bases that match TRBD2. Germline V gene data show CDR1 as KGHSH and CDR2 as LQKENI. With V trimmed by 3 bases and J by 4 bases, 3 bases remained unmatched. The CDR3 consists of 14 residues. The CDR3 bases are TGTGCCAGCTCACCGACTAGCACTTACAATGAGCAGTTCTTC. Translated, it gives CASSPTSTYNEQFF.

In its sample, this clonotype was seen a few times. This chain joins TRBV10-1 and TRBJ2-1; possibly TRBD2 for D (6 bases). V dropped 4 bases and J dropped 7 bases, with 17 bases sitting between them. The CDR3 runs 15 residues. Germline V gene lookup returns CDR1 WNHNN and CDR2 SYGVQD (reference sequence). The DNA of the CDR3 is TGCGCCAGCAGTGGAGTAGCGGCAGGAGGAAATGAGCAGTTCTTC. Residues: CASSGVAAGGNEQFF.

This clonotype occurred many times. V and J are TRBV7-9 and TRBJ2-3, with TRBD2 as a possible D gene (5 bases). CDR1 is SEHNR, CDR2 FQNEAQ, per germline (reference sequence). V lost 4 bases, J lost 3 bases, and 14 bases lay in between. The CDR3 is made up of 15 amino acids. CDR3 nucleotide sequence: TGTGCCAGCAGCTCCCCCGGCGCGGGTACAGATACGCAGTATTTT. This gives the protein CASSSPGAGTDTQYF.

This clonotype was detected only a few times. The chain recombines TRBV2 with TRBJ2-1; 8 bases line up with TRBD2. Per germline, CDR1 SNHLY and CDR2 FYNNEI. J was trimmed by 8 bases and V by 7 bases; bases with no gene match: 10. This CDR3 spans 14 amino acids. CDR3 protein: CASKTEAGEYEQFF. The CDR3 nucleotides read TGTGCCAGCAAAACGGAAGCGGGAGAGTATGAGCAGTTCTTC.

This clonotype has at least ten counts. V and J are TRBV28 and TRBJ2-1; D remains unclear. Looked up from germline, CDR1 is MDHEN and CDR2 is SYDVKM. V was trimmed by 3 bases and J by 8 bases, leaving 5 bases between them. The CDR3 covers 11 residues. CDR3 sequence (DNA): TGTGCCAGCAGTTTGCAAGATGAGCAGTTCTTC. Protein: CASSLQDEQFF. Using reference TRBV28 and TRBJ2-1 for the parts outside the CDR3, the full variable domain is DVKVTQSSRYLVKRTGEKVFLECVQDMDHENMFWYRQDPGLGLRLIYFSYDVKMKEKGDIPEGYSVSREKKERFSLILESASTNQTSMYLCASSLQDEQFFGPGTRLTVL.

This chain links TRBV11-1 with TRBJ2-1, with 7 bases that match TRBD2. The V gene's germline CDR1 is SGHAT and CDR2 FQDESV (reference sequence). With 5 bases clipped from V and 10 bases from J, the junction kept 8 bases outside the gene matches. This CDR3 is 13 amino acids long. The CDR3 protein is CASSPGRGVEQFF. Written as DNA, the CDR3 is TGTGCCAGCAGCCCCGGTCGGGGGGTCGAGCAGTTCTTC.

This clonotype was detected ten times or more. V gene TRBV7-2 combines with J gene TRBJ2-3; 8 bases are shared with TRBD2. In germline, CDR1 is SGHTA, CDR2 FQGNSA. The CDR3 contains 13 residues. The V and J ends lost 6 bases and 4 bases, in that order; junction bases with no gene match: 3. This chain's CDR3 is CASSQAGADTQYF. DNA for the CDR3: TGTGCCAGCAGTCAAGCGGGAGCAGATACGCAGTATTTT.

V is TRBV5-1 and J is TRBJ2-3; D might be TRBD2 (6 bases). The V gene lost 1 base and the J gene lost 0 bases, with 12 bases spanning the gap. CDR1 is SGHRS and CDR2 is YFSETQ in the germline V gene. The CDR3 contains 16 residues. As DNA, the CDR3 is TGCGCCAGCAGCTTGTACCTGGGAGGTAGCACAGATACGCAGTATTTT. Protein: CASSLYLGGSTDTQYF.

In its sample, this clonotype was seen many times. The V and J genes are TRBV28 and TRBJ2-7, with D possibly TRBD2 on 6 matching bases. There are 15 residues in the CDR3. The germline CDR1 and CDR2 sequences are MDHEN and SYDVKM. Trimming removed 5 bases at V and 4 bases at J, with 18 bases between. In nucleotides, the CDR3 is TGTGCCAGCAGTCTCCAGCTCCAGGCGGGATACGAGCAGTACTTC. It translates to CASSLQLQAGYEQYF.

In this sample, this clonotype turned up a few times. The chain employs TRBV5-4 and TRBJ1-6, with TRBD1 matching over 8 bases. CDR3 size: 14 residues. Unmatched junction bases numbered 4, after V lost 4 bases and J lost 7 bases. Looked up from germline, CDR1 is SGHNT and CDR2 is YYREEE (reference sequence). This chain's CDR3 is CASSGDRINSPLHF. Here the CDR3 DNA reads TGTGCCAGCAGCGGGGACAGGATAAATTCACCCCTCCACTTT. Based on the CDR3 plus reference TRBV5-4 and TRBJ1-6, the full variable domain is ETGVTQSPTHLIKTRGQQVTLRCSSQSGHNTVSWYQQALGQGPQFIFQYYREEENGRGNFPPRFSGLQFPNYSSELNVNALELDDSALYLCASSGDRINSPLHFGNGTRLTVT.

This clonotype was seen many times. The V call is TRBV28, the J call TRBJ2-7; tentative D call: TRBD2 (6 bases). This CDR3 comprises 13 residues. V lost 7 bases, J lost 2 bases, and 12 bases lay in between. CDR1 and CDR2 (germline): MDHEN, SYDVKM. CDR3 coding DNA: TGTGCCAGCACTCCGGAGGGGACCTACGAGCAGTACTTC. Translation: CASTPEGTYEQYF.

The chain combines TRBV7-9 with TRBJ2-7; 8 nucleotides line up with TRBD1. The germline V gene has CDR1 SEHNR and CDR2 FQNEAQ (reference sequence). With 3 bases clipped from V and 2 bases from J, the junction kept 3 bases outside the gene matches. The CDR3 spans 14 residues. The CDR3, as DNA: TGTGCCAGCAGCTTGGGGACAGGACCCTACGAGCAGTACTTC. Protein sequence: CASSLGTGPYEQYF.

This clonotype was recorded at least ten times. The chain has TRBV7-3 and TRBJ2-1, with TRBD2 matching 7 bases. This CDR3 has 15 amino acids. Per the germline V gene, CDR1 is SGHTA and CDR2 is FQGTGA. Trimming removed 5 bases from V and 7 bases from J; junction bases left unmatched: 11. Here the CDR3 reads CASSRSGRASNEQFF. Written as DNA, the CDR3 is TGTGCCAGCAGCCGAAGTGGGAGGGCCTCGAATGAGCAGTTCTTC.

This clonotype was recorded at least ten times. The chain couples TRBV7-9 to TRBJ1-5, with D maybe TRBD1 (6 bases). With 1 base removed from V and 5 bases from J, the gap between germline ends came to 15 bases. Germline V gene lookup returns CDR1 SEHNR and CDR2 FQNEAQ (reference sequence). This CDR3 is 16 amino acids long. CDR3 in amino acids: CASSLETGFSYQPQHF. The DNA for the CDR3 is TGTGCCAGCAGCTTAGAGACAGGTTTTTCGTATCAGCCCCAGCATTTT.

The chain carries TRBV10-3 and TRBJ2-3, with 8 bases lining up with TRBD1. The V and J ends lost 8 bases and 7 bases, in that order; junction bases with no gene match: 11. Looked up from germline, CDR1 is ENHRY and CDR2 is SYGVKD. This CDR3 is 14 amino acids long. The DNA of the CDR3 is TGTGCCATCCAGGGGGCAGGGGATCCTTATACGCAGTATTTT. The encoded protein is CAIQGAGDPYTQYF.

This clonotype was observed a few times. The CDR3 protein is CASSLNRASEKNEQFF. The CDR3 region has the DNA TGTGCCAGCAGCTTAAACAGGGCTAGCGAGAAAAATGAGCAGTTCTTC. The chain joins TRBV7-2 to TRBJ2-1; D could derive from TRBD1 or TRBD2 (6 bases each). Trimming removed 2 bases at V and 7 bases at J, with 18 bases between. The CDR3 runs 16 residues. Germline CDR1 SGHTA, CDR2 FQGNSA. Supplemented by reference TRBV7-2 and TRBJ2-1, the full variable domain reads GAGVSQSPSNKVTEKGKDVELRCDPISGHTALYWYRQSLGQGLEFLIYFQGNSAPDKSGLPSDRFSAERTGGSVSTLTIQRTQQEDSAVYLCASSLNRASEKNEQFFGPGTRLTVL.

CDR3 DNA: TGTGCCAGCAGCTTAATACTTATTGGGGGCACAGATACGCAGTATTTT. Translated, it gives CASSLILIGGTDTQYF. J is TRBJ2-3 and V is TRBV7-3; no definite D call. CDR1 is SGHTA and CDR2 is FQGTGA in the germline V gene. The CDR3 is 16 amino acids. The V end lost 1 base, the J end lost 1 base, and 12 bases lay between the germline ends. Full variable domain (outside the CDR3, taken from reference TRBV7-3 and TRBJ2-3): GAGVSQTPSNKVTEKGKYVELRCDPISGHTALYWYRQSLGQGPEFLIYFQGTGAADDSGLPNDRFFAVRPEGSVSTLKIQRTERGDSAVYLCASSLILIGGTDTQYFGPGTRLTVL.

At least ten counts were recorded for this clonotype. V usage is TRBV27 and J usage is TRBJ2-3; D gene ambiguous. V dropped 11 bases and J dropped 2 bases, with 14 bases sitting between them. The CDR3 length is 13 residues. CDR1 MNHEY and CDR2 SMNVEV come from the germline V gene (reference sequence). CDR3 in DNA: TGTGCCTATCCCGGCCCTGACACAGATACGCAGTATTTT. Residues: CAYPGPDTDTQYF.

This clonotype occurred a few times. This sequence joins TRBV24-1 and TRBJ2-1, with D possibly matching TRBD2 (7 bases). V lost 4 bases and J lost 6, with 18 bases in between. The CDR3 extends over 16 amino acids. Germline assignment: CDR1 KGHDR and CDR2 SFDVKD. The CDR3 DNA sequence: TGTGCCACCAGTGAATGGGGGGGGCGATCGGGCAATGAGCAGTTCTTC. It encodes CATSEWGGRSGNEQFF.

This chain uses TRBV28 with TRBJ1-2; D ambiguous. Trimming removed 8 bases from V and 8 bases from J, with 15 bases in between. The CDR3 covers 12 residues. In germline, CDR1 is MDHEN, CDR2 SYDVKM. This CDR3 reads CASLRPRSGYTF. The CDR3, as DNA: TGTGCCAGCCTGAGACCACGAAGCGGCTACACCTTC.

Ten or more counts support this clonotype. The chain recombines TRBV19 with TRBJ1-5; weak D call: TRBD1 (6 bases). Germline CDR1 LNHDA, CDR2 SQIVND (reference sequence). The CDR3 has 14 residues. The germline V and J ends were trimmed by 6 bases and 3 bases, with 12 bases remaining between them. The CDR3 nucleotides are TGTGCCAGTAGGCCGACAGGAGACAATCAGCCCCAGCATTTT. This translates into CASRPTGDNQPQHF.

This clonotype was seen at least ten times. V usage is TRBV7-6 and J usage is TRBJ2-3, with 8 positions matching TRBD1. V lost 5 bases and J lost 3; bases outside the gene matches: 13. Germline V gene data show CDR1 as SGHVS and CDR2 as FNYEAQ. This CDR3 comprises 17 residues. The CDR3 DNA reads TGTGCCAGCAGCCCCCTAGCCGGGACAGGCATTACAGATACGCAGTATTTT. It specifies CASSPLAGTGITDTQYF.